This T cell receptor beta chain is drawn from a study of blood T cell repertoires in COVID-19. Overall study: COVID-19 samples collected from the United States, Italy and Spain covered acute and convalescent phases.

This CDR3 is built from 14 residues. Trimming stripped 2 bases from V and 3 bases from J, with 8 bases between. In germline, CDR1 is MNHEY, CDR2 SVGAGI. Resolution of symptoms, clearance, or two negative PCRs was present in recovered Cohort 3 donors. Sequencing used immunoSEQ multiplex PCR; TCRdb keeps in-frame clones, though not all of them. The sample has hundreds of thousands of clones, about 90% seen once; the top ten hold roughly 1%. Sequenced: PBMCs or T cells enriched from blood (not recorded which). The origin of this receptor is a woman between 25 and 40 years old who had recovered from COVID-19. V gene TRBV6-5 combines with J gene TRBJ2-1; D gene uncertain. CDR3 in amino acids: CASSYSRNYNEQFF. The CDR3 DNA reads as TGTGCCAGCAGTTACAGCAGGAACTACAATGAGCAGTTCTTC.